The 30 T cell receptor beta chains in this list originate from one sample, sequenced in a study of shared clonotypes between healthy human individuals. Sequencing was performed with immunoSEQ multiplex PCR; in TCRdb, only in-frame clones are kept and a portion is missing. The sample holds about 1.1 million clones, approximately 78% seen once. The sequenced material came from memory CD4+ T cells from PBMCs. Subset indicated: CD45RA-negative fraction. The origin of the receptors is a man aged 18 to 29 in good health. Some clones in this sample may be carry-over from other donors' samples.

With respect to this clone: Other nucleotide sequences in the sample specify the same CDR3. The CDR3 loop is CASSLGSYNEQFF. CDR3 DNA: TGTGCCAGCAGCCTCGGGAGTTACAATGAGCAGTTCTTC. This chain links TRBV7-6 with TRBJ2-1; perhaps TRBD2 as D (6 bases). The germline V and J ends were trimmed by 5 bases and 4 bases, with 9 bases remaining between them. The CDR3 runs 13 residues. Germline V gene lookup returns CDR1 SGHVS and CDR2 FNYEAQ.

This chain connects TRBV2 to TRBJ1-2, with D possibly matching TRBD1 (5 bases). Trimming removed 4 bases from V and 3 bases from J, with 6 bases in between. The CDR3 sequence is 12 residues long. Germline CDR1 is SNHLY and CDR2 is FYNNEI. In DNA form, the CDR3 reads TGTGCCAGCAGTGGGACATACTATGGCTACACCTTC. It specifies CASSGTYYGYTF.

As regards this clone: Other DNA sequences in this specimen translate into the identical CDR3. The rearrangement uses TRBV29-1 and TRBJ2-7; TRBD1 matches 7 bases. The CDR3 sequence is 11 residues long. Germline CDR1 SQVTM, CDR2 ANQGSEA. The J segment lost 5 bases and the V segment lost 5 bases, leaving 3 bases of the junction unmatched. The CDR3 DNA reads TGCAGCGTTAACAGGGGTCACGAGCAGTACTTC. This translates into CSVNRGHEQYF.

The chain links TRBV5-5 to TRBJ2-7; no reliable D call. The CDR3 is 13 amino acids. V was cut by 0 bases and J by 2 bases, with 6 bases left in between. Germline V gene lookup returns CDR1 SGHKS and CDR2 YYEKEE (reference sequence). The CDR3 coding sequence is TGTGCCAGCAGCTTGGGGGCAGCCTACGAGCAGTACTTC. It specifies CASSLGAAYEQYF.

This sequence joins TRBV19 and TRBJ1-5; a possible D gene is TRBD1 (5 bases). Germline V gives CDR1 LNHDA, CDR2 SQIVND (reference sequence). The CDR3 has 15 amino acids. V shed 7 bases and J shed 0 bases, with 13 bases lying between them. Here the CDR3 DNA reads TGTGCCAGTACCTCTGGGGCAGTTAGCAATCAGCCCCAGCATTTT. This sequence encodes CASTSGAVSNQPQHF.

This clone was detected a few times. The chain employs TRBV5-1 and TRBJ2-5; 15 nucleotides line up with TRBD2. The CDR3 spans 17 residues. In germline, CDR1 is SGHRS, CDR2 YFSETQ. The J segment lost 1 base and the V segment lost 4 bases, leaving 5 bases of the junction unmatched. The CDR3 sequence: CASSTGTSGRPQETQYF. Written as DNA, the CDR3 is TGCGCCAGCAGCACCGGGACTAGCGGGAGGCCCCAAGAGACCCAGTACTTC.

The chain links TRBV14 to TRBJ2-5, with TRBD2 identical over 11 bases. The J segment lost 6 bases and the V segment lost 4 bases, leaving 7 bases of the junction unmatched. The V gene's germline CDR1 is SGHDN and CDR2 FVKESK. The CDR3 is made up of 15 amino acids. In nucleotides, the CDR3 is TGTGCCAGCAGCCCCCTAGCGGGAGGTGGCAAGACCCAGTACTTC. This encodes CASSPLAGGGKTQYF.

The V gene is TRBV28, the J gene TRBJ2-1, with D possibly TRBD2 on 6 matching bases. The germline CDR1 and CDR2 sequences are MDHEN and SYDVKM. V was cut by 5 bases and J by 0 bases, with 14 bases left in between. The CDR3 spans 16 residues. CDR3: CASSPGGAGSYNEQFF. The CDR3 DNA reads TGTGCCAGCAGTCCGGGCGGGGCAGGCTCCTACAATGAGCAGTTCTTC.

The chain employs TRBV4-1 and TRBJ2-1, with TRBD1 matching over 9 bases. The CDR3 is 17 amino acids. Germline-derived CDR1 and CDR2 are MGHRA and YSYEKL. Trimming removed 2 bases from V and 2 bases from J; junction bases left unmatched: 7. CDR3 DNA sequence: TGCGCCAGCAGCCAAAAGGTGAGGACAGGGGCCTACAATGAGCAGTTCTTC. The encoded protein is CASSQKVRTGAYNEQFF.

V usage is TRBV27 and J usage is TRBJ2-5; 12 nucleotides align to TRBD1. Trimming at V came to 8 bases and at J to 7 bases, leaving 5 bases not matched to a gene. The CDR3 is 13 residues long. Germline-derived CDR1 and CDR2 are MNHEY and SMNVEV (reference sequence). The CDR3 region is CASRDRGRGTQYF. The DNA of the CDR3 is TGTGCCAGCCGGGACAGGGGGCGCGGGACCCAGTACTTC.

J is TRBJ2-3 and V is TRBV10-3; D gene ambiguous. The CDR3 spans 15 residues. Trimming cost V 8 bases and J 0 bases, with 15 bases left between them. In germline, CDR1 is ENHRY, CDR2 SYGVKD. The CDR3 DNA follows: TGTGCCATCTCGTATCATGGCAGCAGCACAGATACGCAGTATTTT. This gives the protein CAISYHGSSTDTQYF.

This clone was counted once. This likely traces to a read error, being one base from a far larger clone. Different DNA sequences within this sample yield the same CDR3. The gene calls are TRBV29-1 and TRBJ1-1; D is unclear. Germline CDR1 reads SQVTM; CDR2 reads ANQGSEA. CDR3 size: 15 residues. The CDR3 bases are TGCAGTGTGAAAGCCGGGTGGGGTATGAACACTGAAGCTTTCTTT. Protein product: CSVKAGWGMNTEAFF.

The chain uses TRBV6-1 and TRBJ1-4; 9 nucleotides match TRBD1. V dropped 6 bases and J dropped 7; count of bases not matched to a gene: 9. Looked up from germline, CDR1 is MNHNS and CDR2 is SASEGT. The CDR3 totals 15 residues. The CDR3 region has the DNA TGTGCCAGCAGACCCCCGGGACAGGGATTTGAAAAACTGTTTTTT. Translated, it gives CASRPPGQGFEKLFF.

This rearrangement joins TRBV2 to TRBJ2-2; 7 bases fit TRBD1. Looked up from germline, CDR1 is SNHLY and CDR2 is FYNNEI. CDR3 length: 14 residues. V was pared by 6 bases and J by 7 bases, with 8 bases of the junction left unmatched. In nucleotides, the CDR3 is TGTGCCAGCAGGGCCGACAGGGTCAGCGGGGAGCTGTTTTTT. As protein: CASRADRVSGELFF.

The rearrangement links TRBV6-5 to TRBJ1-2, with D unclear. V lost 6 bases and J 4 bases, leaving 15 bases between the germline ends. The germline V gene has CDR1 MNHEY and CDR2 SVGAGI. The CDR3 totals 14 residues. The CDR3 here is CASSPDGATYGYTF. Here the CDR3 DNA reads TGTGCCAGCAGCCCGGACGGAGCGACCTATGGCTACACCTTC.

About this clone: The sample carries other DNA sequences with the same CDR3. This sequence joins TRBV7-9 and TRBJ1-4; TRBD1 aligns across 10 bases. J lost 6 bases, V lost 4 bases, and 5 bases had no gene match. The CDR3 consists of 15 residues. From germline, CDR1 is SEHNR and CDR2 FQNEAQ (reference sequence). CDR3 amino acids: CASSSPGTGDEKLFF. The CDR3 DNA is TGTGCCAGCAGCTCCCCCGGGACAGGGGATGAAAAACTGTTTTTT.

This clone was recorded a few times. The V call is TRBV5-8, the J call TRBJ2-1, with 8 bases lining up with TRBD1. Unmatched junction bases numbered 8, after V lost 6 bases and J lost 3 bases. Germline V gene sequence: CDR1 SGHTS, CDR2 YDEGEE. The CDR3 consists of 15 residues. The CDR3 loop reads CASNRGDSNYNEQFF. CDR3 DNA: TGTGCCAGCAACAGGGGGGATTCCAACTACAATGAGCAGTTCTTC.

About this clone itself: Additional DNA sequences in this sample encode the identical CDR3. The gene calls are TRBV11-2 and TRBJ1-1; possible D gene TRBD1, 5 bases. V was cut by 5 bases and J by 1 base, with 11 bases left in between. This CDR3 has 14 residues. The germline CDR1 and CDR2 sequences are SGHAT and FQNNGV. CDR3 sequence reads: CASSPGTGNTEAFF. CDR3 DNA sequence: TGTGCCAGCAGCCCCGGGACGGGGAACACTGAAGCTTTCTTT.

The V gene is TRBV7-2, the J gene TRBJ1-6; TRBD1 agrees at 9 bases. After removal of 5 bases from V and 8 bases from J, the junction contained 4 bases not matched to a gene. The CDR3 runs 14 residues. CDR1 is SGHTA, CDR2 FQGNSA, per germline. As DNA, the CDR3 is TGTGCCAGCAGCCACGACAGGGGGTATTCACCCCTCCACTTT. Protein sequence: CASSHDRGYSPLHF.

About this clone itself: This CDR3 is also generated by other DNA sequences in the sample. The CDR3 protein is CASSLGNTGELFF. The CDR3 DNA follows: TGCGCCAGCAGTCTGGGAAACACCGGGGAGCTGTTTTTT. V is TRBV5-1 and J is TRBJ2-2, with D hard to call. Germline V gene data show CDR1 as SGHRS and CDR2 as YFSETQ. Trimming pared 5 bases from V and 2 bases from J, leaving 7 bases between. The CDR3 runs to 13 residues.

This chain uses TRBV5-8 with TRBJ1-3; D remains ambiguous. This CDR3 comprises 13 residues. CDR1 SGHTS and CDR2 YDEGEE come from the germline V gene. Trimming took off 5 bases at V and 2 bases at J, with 8 bases between the two ends. CDR3 DNA: TGTGCCAGCAGAGGCAGGCCTGGAAACACCATATATTTT. This codes for CASRGRPGNTIYF.

In its sample, this clone was seen a few times. V and J are TRBV18 and TRBJ2-5, with 11 bases lining up with TRBD1. The germline CDR1 and CDR2 sequences are KGHSH and LQKENI. There are 15 residues in the CDR3. The J segment lost 4 bases and the V segment lost 5 bases, leaving 6 bases of the junction unmatched. The DNA for the CDR3 is TGTGCCAGCTCAGCCGGGACAGGGGGTACAGAGACCCAGTACTTC. Translated, it gives CASSAGTGGTETQYF.

The CDR3 DNA reads as TGTGCCAGCAGTCCCCGGACTAGCGGATACGACAATGAGCAGTTCTTC. This translates into CASSPRTSGYDNEQFF. The chain links TRBV27 to TRBJ2-1, with 10 bases that match TRBD2. Trimming took 5 bases from V and 5 from J; bases not matched to a gene: 9. Germline V CDR1 and CDR2: MNHEY, SMNVEV (reference sequence). The CDR3 runs to 16 residues.

This clone has ten or more counts. V gene TRBV2 combines with J gene TRBJ1-2; D remains unclear. The CDR3 spans 14 residues. V gave up 3 bases and J gave up 3 bases, with 11 bases separating them. CDR1 and CDR2 from the germline V gene are SNHLY and FYNNEI. CDR3 region: CASSDFPYDYGYTF. Here the CDR3 DNA reads TGTGCCAGCAGTGATTTCCCCTACGACTATGGCTACACCTTC. Filled out from reference TRBV2 and TRBJ1-2, the complete variable domain reads EPEVTQTPSHQVTQMGQEVILRCVPISNHLYFYWYRQILGQKVEFLVSFYNNEISEKSEIFDDQFSVERPDGSNFTLKIRSTKLEDSAMYFCASSDFPYDYGYTFGSGTRLTVV.

In regard to this clone: The same CDR3 is also encoded by other DNA sequences in this sample. The V and J genes are TRBV5-8 and TRBJ1-3, with D hard to call. Trimming pared 0 bases from V and 0 bases from J, leaving 7 bases between. The CDR3 has 15 amino acids. CDR1 and CDR2 from the germline V gene are SGHTS and YDEGEE. The CDR3 protein is CASSLGTYSGNTIYF. The CDR3 DNA sequence: TGTGCCAGCAGCTTGGGCACGTACTCTGGAAACACCATATATTTT.

The gene calls are TRBV27 and TRBJ2-7, with TRBD2 matching 12 bases. This CDR3 has 17 residues. J lost 0 bases, V lost 2 bases, and 5 bases had no gene match. Germline loops: CDR1 MNHEY, CDR2 SMNVEV (reference sequence). Here the CDR3 DNA reads TGTGCCAGCAGTTTAAGACTAGCGGGAGTCCTCTCCTACGAGCAGTACTTC. Translation gives CASSLRLAGVLSYEQYF.

The chain couples TRBV28 to TRBJ2-1; 10 bases match TRBD2. The CDR3 runs to 15 residues. Per germline, CDR1 MDHEN and CDR2 SYDVKM. With V trimmed by 6 bases and J by 7 bases, 9 bases remained unmatched. The CDR3 sequence is CASSLAGGPLNEQFF. CDR3 bases: TGTGCCAGCAGCTTAGCGGGGGGCCCCCTAAATGAGCAGTTCTTC.

Turning to this clone: Other DNA sequences from this sample encode an identical CDR3 as well. The chain combines TRBV30 with TRBJ2-3; D unresolved. CDR1 and CDR2 (germline): GTSNPN, SVGIG (reference sequence). Trimming shortened V by 3 bases and J by 2 bases, and 0 bases separated the two germline ends. The CDR3 is 10 residues long. CDR3 region: CAWSTDTQYF. The CDR3 DNA sequence: TGTGCCTGGAGCACAGATACGCAGTATTTT.

The table lists this clone with a few counts. The chain recombines TRBV18 with TRBJ1-2; D not certain. The CDR3 is 15 residues long. Germline assignment: CDR1 KGHSH and CDR2 LQKENI. V was cut by 6 bases and J by 5 bases, with 19 bases left in between. The DNA for the CDR3 is TGTGCCAGCTCGTTCCGGGCAGAAGAAGTGTATGGCTACACCTTC. Protein sequence: CASSFRAEEVYGYTF.

This chain uses TRBV18 with TRBJ1-5, with D perhaps matching TRBD1 (5 bases). Germline V CDR1 and CDR2: KGHSH, LQKENI. The V end was cut by 1 base, the J end by 0 bases, with 10 bases between. The CDR3 is made up of 16 amino acids. CDR3 residues: CASSPLGGVSNQPQHF. The CDR3 nucleotides read TGTGCCAGCTCACCACTGGGGGGTGTTAGCAATCAGCCCCAGCATTTT.